Reported below is one T cell receptor (beta chain). Its antigen remains unknown. These data belong to a study of identical twins. Study observations and caveats: Insertion counts were lower in abundant cord blood beta clonotypes, a trend that memory repertoires did not show.

Template switching (which added a universal primer site) was used, and cDNA carried unique molecular identifiers. TCRdb reprocessed the 5' RACE reads with MiXCR, giving one entry per CDR3 protein. Here the sample spans about 520,000 distinct CDR3 sequences, 22% being singletons. The length of the CDR3 is 18 residues. After removal of 5 bases from V and 8 bases from J, the junction contained 20 bases not matched to a gene. Germline values: CDR1 SGHAT, CDR2 FQNNGV. These sequences were also reported in another study, on T cells expressing NK-cell markers. That report adds: Among CD8+ T cells from about six donors, dominant NKG2C+ clonotypes accounted for roughly 1.0-7.0%. In a few donors, dominant clonotypes made up about 28.3-65% of CD3+CD56-NKG2C+ cells.

Sequencing input: CD4+ T cells sorted from blood. This rearrangement joins TRBV11-2 to TRBJ2-2; 7 bases align to TRBD2. The clonotype originates from a woman under 30 in good health. The CDR3 loop is CASSPRRRASGPQGELFF. The CDR3 bases are TGTGCCAGCAGCCCACGCCGAAGGGCTAGCGGTCCCCAGGGGGAGCTGTTTTTT.